A selection of T cell receptor beta chains follows, all from one sample in a study of T cells after yellow fever vaccination. One entry per CDR3 protein results from TCRdb running MiXCR on the 5' RACE reads. The sample holds around 120,000 distinct CDR3 sequences, roughly 15% seen once. The starting material was CD8+ T cells sorted from PBMCs, obtained 5 days after the yellow fever booster vaccination. The receptors here all came from a man aged 18-30 years who received the YFV17D yellow fever vaccine. CDR3s include the opening cysteine and the closing phenylalanine or tryptophan. A D gene is named only where the DNA matches it firmly. Only some rows state a clone size, as once, few, many or a class for expanded clones.

-	TRBV4-3	16	few	TRBJ1-6	TGCGCCAGCAGCCAAGATCACAGGGTCAGGAATTCACCCCTCCACTTT	CASSQDHRVRNSPLHF
-	TRBV6-2/TRBV6-3	15	-	TRBJ2-6	TGTGCCAGCAGTTACAGACAGTCTGGGGCCAACGTCCTGACTTTC	CASSYRQSGANVLTF
-	TRBV7-9	13	few	TRBJ2-7	TGTGCCAGCAGCTTAGGGATGGGGAACGAGCAGTACTTC	CASSLGMGNEQYF
-	TRBV27	15	-	TRBJ1-2	TGTGCCAGCGCACTCAGTTCAGCCCCGGCCTATGGCTACACCTTC	CASALSSAPAYGYTF
TRBD2	TRBV10-3	13	-	TRBJ2-1	TGTGCCATCAGGACTGGGACTAGCAACGAGCAGTTCTTC	CAIRTGTSNEQFF
-	TRBV13	12	few	TRBJ2-7	TGTGCCAGCAGTGGATCGGTCTACGAGCAGTACTTC	CASSGSVYEQYF
TRBD2	TRBV11-3	13	few	TRBJ2-3	TGTGCCAGCAGCTCCGGGGGGGCAGATACGCAGTATTTT	CASSSGGADTQYF
-	TRBV4-1	15	-	TRBJ2-1	TGCGCCAGCAGTATGGGTGGTCGAACCTACAATGAGCAGTTCTTC	CASSMGGRTYNEQFF
-	TRBV10-3	13	-	TRBJ1-1	TGTGCCATCAGTGAGTCTGGGAACACTGAAGCTTTCTTT	CAISESGNTEAFF
-	TRBV4-1	13	-	TRBJ2-7	TGCGCCAGCAGCCAAGGACTAAGGGATGAGCAGTACTTC	CASSQGLRDEQYF
TRBD2	TRBV5-1	15	few	TRBJ2-3	TGCGCCAGCAGCTTAGCGGGGACTAGCACAGATACGCAGTATTTT	CASSLAGTSTDTQYF
-	TRBV4-2	15	-	TRBJ1-1	TGTGCCAGCAGCCAAGATTCCGGGAAGAACACTGAAGCTTTCTTT	CASSQDSGKNTEAFF
-	TRBV7-2	17	few	TRBJ1-1	TGTGCCAGCAGCTTAGGGCAGGCAGACAGCATGAACACTGAAGCTTTCTTT	CASSLGQADSMNTEAFF
-	TRBV9	14	few	TRBJ1-1	TGTGCCAGCAGTCTGGGAGGGATGAACACTGAAGCTTTCTTT	CASSLGGMNTEAFF
-	TRBV11-2	16	few	TRBJ1-1	TGTGCCAGCAGCTTAGTCCCCCGGGAGGGGGTCACTGAAGCTTTCTTT	CASSLVPREGVTEAFF
-	TRBV11-1	15	-	TRBJ1-1	TGTGCCAGCAGCTTAATCGGGGTTGGATTGCCTGAAGCTTTCTTT	CASSLIGVGLPEAFF
-	TRBV9	15	-	TRBJ2-7	TGTGCCAGCAGCGTTGGCACAGGACTAAACTACGAGCAGTACTTC	CASSVGTGLNYEQYF
TRBD2	TRBV11-2	15	few	TRBJ2-1	TGTGCCAGCAGCTTAGGCGGGGGGCTGGACAATGAGCAGTTCTTC	CASSLGGGLDNEQFF
-	TRBV27	14	-	TRBJ2-3	TGTGCCAGCAGTTTCTCGGTTAGCACAGATACGCAGTATTTT	CASSFSVSTDTQYF
-	TRBV7-9	14	many	TRBJ2-7	TGTGCCAGCAGCTCCATTGACAGCTCCTACGAGCAGTACTTC	CASSSIDSSYEQYF
-	TRBV6-5	15	once	TRBJ2-7	TGTGCCAGCAGTCCACAGGGCCTTAACTCCTACGAGCAGTACTTC	CASSPQGLNSYEQYF
-	TRBV4-1	15	-	TRBJ1-2	TGCGCCAGCAGCTACGGGGAAGCCCATTACTATGGCTACACCTTC	CASSYGEAHYYGYTF
-	TRBV15	15	few	TRBJ2-7	TGTGCCACCAGCAGAGTGCACGAGCCTTCCTACGAGCAGTACTTC	CATSRVHEPSYEQYF
-	TRBV9	14	-	TRBJ1-3	TGTGCCAGTCGAGGTCGCGACTCTGGAAACACCATATATTTT	CASRGRDSGNTIYF
TRBD1	TRBV5-5	17	few	TRBJ2-5	TGTGCCAGCAGCTCTTTGGGGACAGGGAACACCCAAGAGACCCAGTACTTC	CASSSLGTGNTQETQYF
-	TRBV12-3/TRBV12-4	12	-	TRBJ2-5	TGTGCCAGCAAGAATGAGGCCGAGACCCAGTACTTC	CASKNEAETQYF
-	TRBV12-3/TRBV12-4	13	-	TRBJ2-1	TGTGCCAGCAGCTGGGGGGGGGGCTTCGAGCAGTTCTTC	CASSWGGGFEQFF
-	TRBV7-8	16	-	TRBJ1-6	TGTGCCAGCAGCTTAAGGGATGATGAAGTCCATTCACCCCTCCACTTT	CASSLRDDEVHSPLHF
TRBD1	TRBV20-1	15	few	TRBJ2-1	TGCAGTGCTAGAGCGTCGGGACAGGCTTACAATGAGCAGTTCTTC	CSARASGQAYNEQFF
TRBD1	TRBV27	14	-	TRBJ1-2	TGTGCCAGCAGTTTGGGACAGGGGGCATATGGCTACACCTTC	CASSLGQGAYGYTF
-	TRBV12-5	15	many	TRBJ1-3	TGTGCTAGTGGTTTCATTCTGAGCTCTGGAAACACCATATATTTT	CASGFILSSGNTIYF
TRBD1	TRBV7-8	15	few	TRBJ2-3	TGTGCCAGCAGCTTAGGGGCAGGGGGTCGAGATACGCAGTATTTT	CASSLGAGGRDTQYF